This T cell receptor beta chain came from a study of T cell responses to AZD1222 COVID-19 vaccine listed by TCRdb under 2021. Looking at the study overall: Because spike-specific TCR depth and breadth did not differ between the two schedules, AZD1222 recipients who got a second dose at roughly 4 weeks were pooled with those who got a second dose at roughly 12 weeks. A total of under 250 trial participants underwent TCR sequencing, of whom approximately 200 had received two doses of AZD1222 and some 25 had received two doses of the MenACWY control vaccine. Trial participants were enrolled into age subgroups of 18-55, 56-69 and 70-plus years, which contained 148, 28 and 57 TCR-sequenced participants, respectively.

The CDR3 regions of human TCRbeta chains were subjected to immunosequencing. Turning to the authors' computational methods: Repertoire TCRs were matched against a reference library of SARS-CoV-2-specific TCRs generated with the MIRA antigen-specificity platform. Breadth was defined as the fraction of unique TCRs that were SARS-CoV-2-associated, and depth was defined as the fraction of total T cells that were SARS-CoV-2-associated. Using the MIRA data, each spike-specific TCR was assigned both to the spike region to which the TCR was reactive and to a CD4 or CD8 class. Log10-transformed breadth and depth values were compared by one-way ANOVA with Sidak's multiple comparisons tests. TCRdb took over this immuneACCESS table, retaining in-frame rearrangements with V and J assigned. Such tables are incomplete; in checked studies, under half of the missing clones stem from an unresolved V gene, and the remainder is unexplained. That table furnishes V, J and clone size, whereas the DNA furnished D and trimming. The sample profile shows 140,000 or so clones; about 90% of them were found once. The ten largest clones add up to about 1.9% of the sample.

A word on this clone: Its antigen is not yet known. Base qualities are missing; no much larger clone stands one base away.

The sample's time point label, decoded: baseline before first vaccination. Vaccinee samples came from UK trials COV001 and COV002, including a single-blind randomized controlled phase 2/3 trial of AZD1222 (ChAdOx1 nCoV-19) in healthy adults. For TCRbeta chain sequencing, PBMC samples from trial participants were taken at day 0 and at day 28 after the second dose. What the research found in general, with its limitations: The 56-69-year group was small, and its depth increase did not reach significance, likely because of low power. No day 14 peak-response samples were available, so repertoires were characterized only after the peak T cell response. Vaccine-associated CD4 TCRs spanned the whole spike protein, with dominant responses in regions 160-218 and 743-854. Participants were mostly white British, with more females than males. The authors suggested clonal diversity may have been underestimated. Reportedly, almost half of the unique spike-specific TCRs recognized epitopes lying outside the regions that are mutated in the B.1.351 and B.1.1.7 variants. Only five or six AZD1222 recipients were SARS-CoV-2 seropositive at baseline, limiting conclusions about previously exposed vaccinees. After two AZD1222 doses, both the breadth and the depth of spike-specific TCRs were significantly higher than at day 0 and than in MenACWY recipients.

The germline V gene (reference sequence) sets CDR1 to LNHDA and CDR2 to SQIVND. The CDR3 numbers 15 residues from cysteine through phenylalanine. The read is trimmed to its CDR3 DNA, 45 bases read in frame from base 1. A distance of 18 bases separates the germline ends of V and J, which lose 5 bases and 6 bases respectively. The TCR sequence derives from an adult in good health. This specimen consisted of peripheral blood, obtained on day 0 of AZD1222 vaccination. The chain was built from TRBV19 and TRBJ2-3; a tentative D match to TRBD2 spans 6 bases. Read as DNA, the sequence is TGTGCCAGTAGTTCTTCGGCGGGGATCCTCGATACGCAGTATTTT. It specifies CASSSSAGILDTQYF.